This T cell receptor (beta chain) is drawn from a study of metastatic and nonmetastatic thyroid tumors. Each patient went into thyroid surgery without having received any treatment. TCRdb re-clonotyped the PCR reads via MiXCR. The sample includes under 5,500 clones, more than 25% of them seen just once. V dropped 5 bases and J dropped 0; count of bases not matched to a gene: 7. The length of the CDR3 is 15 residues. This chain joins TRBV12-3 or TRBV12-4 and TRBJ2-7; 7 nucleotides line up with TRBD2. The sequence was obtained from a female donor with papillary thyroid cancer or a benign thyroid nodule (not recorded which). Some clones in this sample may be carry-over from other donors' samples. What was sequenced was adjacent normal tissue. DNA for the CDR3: TGTGCCAGCAGTCCCCGGGGAGGGAACTCCTACGAGCAGTACTTC. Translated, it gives CASSPRGGNSYEQYF.